This TCR beta chain comes out of a study of blood T cell repertoires in COVID-19 (dated by TCRdb to between 2020 and 2021). Regarding the complete study: Collaborator samples came from the United States, Italy and Spain and covered acute and convalescent phases of COVID-19. The material from the prospective study consisted of cDNA or gDNA derived from T cells, B-cell-depleted T cells, or PBMCs. Subjects who had been exposed to COVID-19, were actively infected with it, or had recovered from it provided the deeply sampled blood TCRbeta repertoires that made up the dataset. The repertoires were made available in a free public database intended to serve as a resource for research on the immune response to SARS-CoV-2. Samples came from the ongoing ImmuneRACE study (first 160 participants) plus 1,254 subjects from 6 global collaborators. Sample metadata almost always included a de-identified subject ID, COVID-19 status, age in years and sex. Where available, HLA class I and class II types were taken from metadata supplied by the sample provider and were not determined by assay-based typing.

The CDR3 starts with the cysteine, ends with the phenylalanine, and has 15 residues. Only the CDR3 region is kept as DNA, spanning 45 bases read in frame from base 1. V is clipped by 2 bases and J by 3 bases, and the sequence between their germline boundaries is 13 bases long. In the germline V gene, CDR1 corresponds to LGHNA and CDR2 to YNFKEQ. The immunoSEQ Assay, a bias-controlled multiplex PCR, was used to amplify TCRbeta CDR3 regions from genomic DNA. Under the source paper's analysis protocol: Within the assay, amplification of reference gene primers was used to estimate how many nucleated cells each sample contained. Sequence reads were collapsed and filtered to measure the absolute abundance of every unique TCRbeta CDR3 rearrangement. For each sample, productive Simpson clonality was calculated by taking the square root of Simpson's diversity index across productive rearrangements. TCRdb's version of the immuneACCESS table is confined to in-frame rearrangements and falls short of the full clone set. An unresolved V gene accounts for under half of the shortfall where checked; the remainder is of unknown origin. V, J and clone size were drawn from that table, and D and trimming were deduced from the DNA. Across this sample there are fewer than 20,000 clones, with about 90% seen only once. The ten largest clones represent 2.7% of the sample.

This clone came up a few times. Its binding antigen is unknown. No base quality information exists; no much larger clone differs at one position. Broader findings and caveats from the paper: Clinical and demographic metadata were provided uncurated, with the amount varying by source and participant.

Collaborating institutions collected whole blood in K2EDTA tubes following their own protocols. For TCRbeta analysis, collaborators shipped samples as frozen whole blood, isolated PBMCs, or DNA extracted from either of those sample types. The TCR comes from a human donor in a cohort sampled during active COVID-19. Source material: peripheral blood. Recombination linked TRBV4-2 to TRBJ1-2, and possibly TRBD1, on 6 matching bases. CDR3 sequence: CASSQIQGIDYGYTF. Here is the DNA: TGTGCCAGCAGCCAAATACAGGGAATTGACTATGGCTACACCTTC.